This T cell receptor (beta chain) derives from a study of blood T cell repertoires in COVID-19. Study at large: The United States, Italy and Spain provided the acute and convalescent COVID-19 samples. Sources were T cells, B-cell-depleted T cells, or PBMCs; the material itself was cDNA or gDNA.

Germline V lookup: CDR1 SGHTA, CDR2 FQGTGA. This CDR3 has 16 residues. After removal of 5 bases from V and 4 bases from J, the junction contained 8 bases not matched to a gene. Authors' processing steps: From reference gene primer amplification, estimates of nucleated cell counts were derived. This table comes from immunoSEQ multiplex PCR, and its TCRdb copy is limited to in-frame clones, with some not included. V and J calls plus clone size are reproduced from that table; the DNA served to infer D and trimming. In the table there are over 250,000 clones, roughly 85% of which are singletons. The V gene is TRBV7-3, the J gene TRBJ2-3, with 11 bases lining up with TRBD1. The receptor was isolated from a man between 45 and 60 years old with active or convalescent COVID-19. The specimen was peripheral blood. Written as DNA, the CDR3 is TGTGCCAGCAGCCCCGGGACAGGGGGTGCGTCAGATACGCAGTATTTT. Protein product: CASSPGTGGASDTQYF. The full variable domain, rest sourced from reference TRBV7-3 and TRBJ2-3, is GAGVSQTPSNKVTEKGKYVELRCDPISGHTALYWYRQSLGQGPEFLIYFQGTGAADDSGLPNDRFFAVRPEGSVSTLKIQRTERGDSAVYLCASSPGTGGASDTQYFGPGTRLTVL.